This is a list of T cell receptor beta chains from one sample in a study of T cells after yellow fever vaccination. In TCRdb, the 5' RACE reads were re-called with MiXCR into one record per CDR3 protein. The sample carries a few hundred thousand distinct CDR3 sequences, approximately 12% recorded once. Material: CD4+ T cells sorted from PBMCs, obtained 45 days after the yellow fever booster vaccination. Source of these receptors: a man aged 25-45 years who received the YFV17D yellow fever vaccine. Each CDR3 is given with its conserved first and last residue. D genes are given only for firm matches. Clone size is shown for a subset of rows, as once, few, many or a class of expanded clone.

V gene	clone size	J gene	D gene	CDR3 DNA	CDR3 protein
TRBV3-1	few	TRBJ1-6	TRBD1	TGTGCCAGCACCGACAGGGTTCATTCACCCCTCCACTTT	CASTDRVHSPLHF
TRBV5-1	few	TRBJ2-1	TRBD2	TGCGCCAGCAGGGTTGCTAGCGGTCGAAGCTCCTACAATGAGCAGTTCTTC	CASRVASGRSSYNEQFF
TRBV20-1	few	TRBJ2-3	TRBD1	TGCAGTGCTCGACAGGGGGGGAGGGATACGCAGTATTTT	CSARQGGRDTQYF
TRBV12-3/TRBV12-4	.	TRBJ1-2	.	TGTGCCAGCAGTTCGTGGGGAGAAGGGGATGGCTACACCTTC	CASSSWGEGDGYTF
TRBV5-1	few	TRBJ2-5	TRBD2	TGCGCCAGCAGCATTGTTAGCGGGGACCGAGAGACCCAGTACTTC	CASSIVSGDRETQYF
TRBV7-9	.	TRBJ2-7	.	TGTGCCAGCACCTCACAGGCGTTCTCCTACGAGCAGTACTTC	CASTSQAFSYEQYF
TRBV12-3/TRBV12-4	.	TRBJ2-7	.	TGTGCCAGCAGTTTCGGGGCAGTGCAGTACTTC	CASSFGAVQYF
TRBV12-3/TRBV12-4	.	TRBJ2-3	TRBD2	TGTGCCAGCAGCGCTCGAGCTGGGGGGGCAGATACGCAGTATTTT	CASSARAGGADTQYF
TRBV7-2	few	TRBJ2-6	.	TGTGCCAGCAGCTTAGGGCCCGGGGCCAACGTCCTGACTTTC	CASSLGPGANVLTF
TRBV7-2	few	TRBJ2-7	.	TGTGCCAGCAGCTCTCGGGCAGCTCCCGAGCAGTACTTC	CASSSRAAPEQYF
TRBV5-1	many	TRBJ2-7	.	TGCGCCAGCAGCTTACTTGGAACCTACGAGCAGTACTTC	CASSLLGTYEQYF
TRBV18	few	TRBJ1-5	TRBD1	TGTGCCAGTACCGGGACAGGGGCGGATCAGCCCCAGCATTTT	CASTGTGADQPQHF
TRBV7-4	.	TRBJ2-5	.	TGTGCCAGCAGCTTTTATACCTGGACATGTCCCCCTAGAGAGACCCAGTACTTC	CASSFYTWTCPPRETQYF
TRBV6-5	.	TRBJ2-5	.	TGTGCCAGCAGTTGGTCTGCTGGGTCTGGGGGGACCCAGTACTTC	CASSWSAGSGGTQYF
TRBV10-3	.	TRBJ2-3	.	TGTGCCATCAGTGCCCCCCGCACAGATACGCAGTATTTT	CAISAPRTDTQYF
TRBV28	few	TRBJ2-5	.	TGTGCCAGCAGCTCCCATGGCCCCCAAGAGACCCAGTACTTC	CASSSHGPQETQYF
TRBV29-1	few	TRBJ2-7	.	TGCAGCGTCACGACGTTTGGGAGCTCCTACGAGCAGTACTTC	CSVTTFGSSYEQYF
TRBV7-8	few	TRBJ2-7	TRBD1	TGTGCCAGCAGCTCGACAGGGTGGGAGCAGTACTTC	CASSSTGWEQYF
TRBV7-9	few	TRBJ2-1	TRBD2	TGTGCCAGCAGCTTAGTTCGTTCGGGGGGCAATGAGCAGTTCTTC	CASSLVRSGGNEQFF
TRBV29-1	.	TRBJ1-1	.	TGCAGCGTTTCGGGCACAGGGCGGGGGAACACTGAAGCTTTCTTT	CSVSGTGRGNTEAFF
TRBV7-2	few	TRBJ1-1	TRBD1	TGTGCCAGCAGCATTGGACAGGGGAGGAACACTGAAGCTTTCTTT	CASSIGQGRNTEAFF
TRBV11-2	.	TRBJ1-2	.	TGTGCCAGCAGCTTTTCGGGGATAGGCTATGGCTACACCTTC	CASSFSGIGYGYTF
TRBV5-1	.	TRBJ2-3	.	TGCGCCACCAGGGGGTACGGGAGGGCCGCAGATACGCAGTATTTT	CATRGYGRAADTQYF
TRBV10-1	many	TRBJ2-5	TRBD1	TGCGCCAGCACTAGTGAGACTCGGACAGGTCCTCAAGAGACCCAGTACTTC	CASTSETRTGPQETQYF
TRBV12-3/TRBV12-4	few	TRBJ2-7	TRBD2	TGTGCCAGCAGTTGGGGACTAGCGGGCGAGCAGTACTTC	CASSWGLAGEQYF
TRBV6-5	few	TRBJ2-7	.	TGTGCCAGCAGTCGGGGTACGGTGTACGAGCAGTACTTC	CASSRGTVYEQYF
TRBV29-1	few	TRBJ1-3	TRBD1	TGCAGCGTTGGCAGGGGGACTGGAAACACCATATATTTT	CSVGRGTGNTIYF
TRBV18	.	TRBJ2-7	TRBD1	TGTGCCAGCTCACCGCTTGGACAGGGGGGGACATTC	CASSPLGQGGTF
TRBV27	.	TRBJ2-2	.	TGTGCCAGCAGTTTGTTCGCAGGGGGGACCGGGGAGCTGTTTTTT	CASSLFAGGTGELFF
TRBV3-1	many	TRBJ2-7	.	TGTGCCAGCAGCCCGACTCAGGGCCGCGAGCAGTACTTC	CASSPTQGREQYF
TRBV11-2	.	TRBJ2-7	.	TGTGCCAGCAGCTCCCGGAACAGGGTGTTTCCCGAGCAGTACTTC	CASSSRNRVFPEQYF